One and the same sample provided the 17 T cell receptor beta chains below, sequenced in a study of cytomegalovirus exposure and HLA in healthy donors. Primers: 60 Vbeta forward and 13 Jbeta reverse. Sequencing was performed with immunoSEQ multiplex PCR; in TCRdb, only in-frame clones are kept and a portion is missing. The data contain approximately 270,000 clones, 80% of them singletons. The sequencing sample was made of PBMCs. The receptors stem from a girl aged 2 to 10 in good health and CMV-seronegative.

This clone came up a few times. The chain is built from TRBV19 and TRBJ1-5; tentative D call: TRBD1 (5 bases). Germline V gene data show CDR1 as LNHDA and CDR2 as SQIVND (reference sequence). This CDR3 contains 16 residues. V gave up 4 bases and J gave up 0 bases, with 13 bases separating them. In DNA form, the CDR3 reads TGTGCCAGTAGTAGTAGGACGGGGGTTAGCAATCAGCCCCAGCATTTT. Its protein product is CASSSRTGVSNQPQHF.

The chain carries TRBV27 and TRBJ2-1, with 8 bases aligning to TRBD2. The germline V gene has CDR1 MNHEY and CDR2 SMNVEV (reference sequence). The CDR3 totals 14 residues. V dropped 7 bases and J dropped 9; count of bases not matched to a gene: 11. This chain's CDR3 is CASTPAPGGGEQFF. CDR3 sequence (DNA): TGTGCCAGCACCCCCGCCCCGGGAGGGGGTGAGCAGTTCTTC.

This chain links TRBV4-1 with TRBJ2-1; D remains ambiguous. Trimming took 4 bases from V and 5 from J, leaving 15 bases between them. Germline CDR1 reads MGHRA; CDR2 reads YSYEKL. The CDR3 spans 15 residues. Written as DNA, the CDR3 is TGCGCCAGCAGCCGCCCCGTGAGAGGAAACAATGAGCAGTTCTTC. This translates into CASSRPVRGNNEQFF.

In DNA form, the CDR3 reads TGCGCCAGCAGCCAAACAGGGGGTGGCGAGGAAGCTTTCTTT. This gives the protein CASSQTGGGEEAFF. V gene TRBV5-1 combines with J gene TRBJ1-1; TRBD1 aligns across 8 bases. V lost 4 bases, J lost 8 bases, and 10 bases stayed unmatched. This CDR3 spans 14 amino acids. Germline V gene lookup returns CDR1 SGHRS and CDR2 YFSETQ.

The chain joins TRBV4-1 to TRBJ2-7, with D possibly being TRBD2 (6 bases). Germline V gene sequence: CDR1 MGHRA, CDR2 YSYEKL. The CDR3 covers 16 residues. Between the trimmed V and J ends, which lost 0 bases and 1 base, there was a span of 13 bases. For the CDR3, the DNA is TGCGCCAGCAGCCAAGAGGAAGCGGGCATGTCCTACGAGCAGTACTTC. Amino acids: CASSQEEAGMSYEQYF.

The chain employs TRBV5-1 and TRBJ2-2; TRBD1 might be the D (7 bases). Germline-derived CDR1 and CDR2 are SGHRS and YFSETQ. The CDR3 contains 14 residues. Between the trimmed V and J ends, which lost 3 bases and 5 bases, there was a span of 11 bases. The CDR3 nucleotides are TGCGCCAGCAGCTCGGCAGGGGGGACCGGGGAGCTGTTTTTT. It encodes CASSSAGGTGELFF. Full variable domain (missing parts from reference TRBV5-1 and TRBJ2-2): KAGVTQTPRYLIKTRGQQVTLSCSPISGHRSVSWYQQTPGQGLQFLFEYFSETQRNKGNFPGRFSGRQFSNSRSEMNVSTLELGDSALYLCASSSAGGTGELFFGEGSRLTVL.

This clone was detected once. The chain combines TRBV28 with TRBJ1-1; D is unresolved. Trimming stripped 6 bases from V and 4 bases from J, with 9 bases between. The germline gives CDR1 MDHEN, CDR2 SYDVKM. The CDR3 totals 12 residues. The CDR3 loop reads CASRGRSTEAFF. CDR3 nucleotides: TGTGCCAGCAGAGGGAGGAGCACTGAAGCTTTCTTT.

This chain joins TRBV4-1 and TRBJ1-6, with TRBD1 matching 8 bases. Germline V gene data show CDR1 as MGHRA and CDR2 as YSYEKL. J lost 7 bases, V lost 0 bases, and 8 bases had no gene match. CDR3 length: 17 amino acids. CDR3 sequence reads: CASSQEISWTGNSPLHF. Written as DNA, the CDR3 is TGCGCCAGCAGCCAAGAGATTAGTTGGACAGGGAATTCACCCCTCCACTTT.

Only a few counts were recorded for this clone. The CDR3 region has the DNA TGTGCCAGCAGTGTACTGGACAGGGCGGACGAGCAGTACTTC. It translates to CASSVLDRADEQYF. This chain links TRBV6-1 with TRBJ2-7; 8 bases match TRBD1. The J segment lost 5 bases and the V segment lost 4 bases, leaving 7 bases of the junction unmatched. The CDR3 contains 14 residues. CDR1 is MNHNS, CDR2 SASEGT, per germline.

The rearrangement joins TRBV5-4 to TRBJ2-1, with 11 bases aligning to TRBD1. V was clipped by 3 bases and J by 7 bases; unmatched bases: 6. Germline loops: CDR1 SGHNT, CDR2 YYREEE (reference sequence). CDR3 length: 15 residues. As DNA, the CDR3 is TGTGCCAGCAGCTGGGGACAGGGGGTCTGGAATGAGCAGTTCTTC. Its translation: CASSWGQGVWNEQFF.

The V and J genes are TRBV19 and TRBJ1-1, with a tentative D call TRBD1 (5 bases). Germline V lookup: CDR1 LNHDA, CDR2 SQIVND (reference sequence). CDR3 length: 13 residues. Deletions cut 5 bases from V and 4 bases from J, with 11 bases between. The CDR3 bases are TGTGCCAGTAGTCAAAGACAGATCACTGAAGCTTTCTTT. The encoded protein is CASSQRQITEAFF.

This clone showed up just a few times. This rearrangement joins TRBV28 to TRBJ1-1; D remains unclear. V was trimmed by 3 bases and J by 3 bases, leaving 8 bases between them. The germline gives CDR1 MDHEN, CDR2 SYDVKM. The CDR3 is 13 amino acids. Here the CDR3 DNA reads TGTGCCAGCAGTTTGCTCCGGGACACTGAAGCTTTCTTT. Its translation is CASSLLRDTEAFF.

A few counts support this clone. The chain is built from TRBV30 and TRBJ1-3, with 7 nucleotides matching TRBD1. Germline lookup yields CDR1 GTSNPN and CDR2 SVGIG (reference sequence). CDR3 length: 13 residues. J was trimmed by 7 bases and V by 0 bases; bases with no gene match: 3. CDR3 bases: TGTGCCTGGAGTGTGAAGGGGGCGAACACCATATATTTT. It codes for CAWSVKGANTIYF.

The rearrangement links TRBV5-6 to TRBJ1-1; the D gene is possibly TRBD1 (5 bases). CDR1 is SGHDT and CDR2 is YYEEEE in the germline V gene. V gave up 0 bases and J gave up 5 bases, with 8 bases separating them. This CDR3 region has 13 residues. This CDR3 is CASSLGGWTEAFF. The CDR3 nucleotides are TGTGCCAGCAGCTTGGGGGGCTGGACTGAAGCTTTCTTT. Full variable domain (remainder filled in from reference TRBV5-6 and TRBJ1-1): DAGVTQSPTHLIKTRGQQVTLRCSPKSGHDTVSWYQQALGQGPQFIFQYYEEEERQRGNFPDRFSGHQFPNYSSELNVNALLLGDSALYLCASSLGGWTEAFFGQGTRLTVV.

The chain couples TRBV19 to TRBJ2-5; 9 nucleotides match TRBD1. The junction had 4 bases not matched to a gene; V was cut back by 7 bases and J by 1 base. The CDR3 runs to 14 residues. Germline CDR1 reads LNHDA; CDR2 reads SQIVND (reference sequence). CDR3 sequence reads: CASMGTGPQETQYF. The CDR3 DNA reads TGTGCCAGTATGGGGACAGGGCCCCAAGAGACCCAGTACTTC.

The chain uses TRBV11-2 and TRBJ2-7; D gene uncertain. CDR1 is SGHAT, CDR2 FQNNGV, per germline. The CDR3 contains 16 residues. The ends were cut back, 0 bases at V and 2 bases at J, with 14 bases in the middle. CDR3 nucleotide sequence: TGTGCCAGCAGCTTAGATCAGGCAGGTGCGACCTACGAGCAGTACTTC. Its translation is CASSLDQAGATYEQYF.

The rearrangement uses TRBV19 and TRBJ2-3, with 8 bases fitting TRBD1. Germline CDR1 and CDR2: LNHDA and SQIVND (reference sequence). The ends lost 10 bases at V and 10 bases at J; junction bases unmatched: 13. CDR3 length equals 13 residues. The CDR3 coding sequence is TGTGCCACCGCGGACAGGGCGCCTTTTCCGCAGTATTTT. Amino acids: CATADRAPFPQYF.